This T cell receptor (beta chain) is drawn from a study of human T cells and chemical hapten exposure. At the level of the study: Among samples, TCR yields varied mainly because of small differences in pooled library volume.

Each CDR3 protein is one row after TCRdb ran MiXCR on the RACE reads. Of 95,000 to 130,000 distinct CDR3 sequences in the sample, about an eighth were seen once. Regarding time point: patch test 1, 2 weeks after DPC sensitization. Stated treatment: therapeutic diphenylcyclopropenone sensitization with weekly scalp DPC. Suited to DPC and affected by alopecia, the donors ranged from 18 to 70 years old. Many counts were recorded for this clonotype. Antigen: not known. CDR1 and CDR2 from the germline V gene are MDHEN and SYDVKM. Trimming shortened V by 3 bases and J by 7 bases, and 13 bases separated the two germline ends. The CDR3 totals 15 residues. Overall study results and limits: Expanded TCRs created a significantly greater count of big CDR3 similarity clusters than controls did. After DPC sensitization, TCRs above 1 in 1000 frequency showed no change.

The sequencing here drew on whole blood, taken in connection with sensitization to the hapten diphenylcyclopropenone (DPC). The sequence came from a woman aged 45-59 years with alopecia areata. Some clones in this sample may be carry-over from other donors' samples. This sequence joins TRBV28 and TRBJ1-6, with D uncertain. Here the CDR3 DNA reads TGTGCCAGCAGTTTCTCGTCTAATCCCAATTCACCCCTCCACTTT. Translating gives CASSFSSNPNSPLHF. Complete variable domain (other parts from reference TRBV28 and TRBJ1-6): DVKVTQSSRYLVKRTGEKVFLECVQDMDHENMFWYRQDPGLGLRLIYFSYDVKMKEKGDIPEGYSVSREKKERFSLILESASTNQTSMYLCASSFSSNPNSPLHFGNGTRLTVT.